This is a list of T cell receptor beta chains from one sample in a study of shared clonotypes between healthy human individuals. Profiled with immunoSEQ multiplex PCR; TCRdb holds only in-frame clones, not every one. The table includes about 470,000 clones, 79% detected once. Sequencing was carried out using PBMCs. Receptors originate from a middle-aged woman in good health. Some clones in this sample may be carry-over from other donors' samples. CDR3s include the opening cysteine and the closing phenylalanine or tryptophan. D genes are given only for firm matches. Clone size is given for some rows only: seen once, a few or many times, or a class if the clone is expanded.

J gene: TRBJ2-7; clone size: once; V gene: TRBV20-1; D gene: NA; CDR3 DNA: TGCAGTGCCGCCAACACCTACGAGCAGTACTTC; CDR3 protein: CSAANTYEQYF
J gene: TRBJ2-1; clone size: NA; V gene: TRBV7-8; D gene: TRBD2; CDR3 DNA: TGTGCCAGCAGCAGGGCGGGAGTTACTATGTACAATGAGCAGTTCTTC; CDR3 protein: CASSRAGVTMYNEQFF
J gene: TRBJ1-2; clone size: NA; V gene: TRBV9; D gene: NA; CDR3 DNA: TGTGCCAGCAGCGCAGGGTCCGAGAGGGTAGGCGGCTACACCTTC; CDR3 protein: CASSAGSERVGGYTF
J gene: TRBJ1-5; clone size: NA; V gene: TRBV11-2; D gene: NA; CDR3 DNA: TGTGCCAGCAGCTTAGATGTTCACAGCCCCCAGCATTTT; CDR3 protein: CASSLDVHSPQHF
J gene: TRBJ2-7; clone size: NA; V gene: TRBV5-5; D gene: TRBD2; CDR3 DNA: TGTGCCAGCAGCCCAACTAGCGGGAGTTACGAGCAGTACTTC; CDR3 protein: CASSPTSGSYEQYF
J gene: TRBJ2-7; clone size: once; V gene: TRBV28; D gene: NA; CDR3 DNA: TGTGCCAGCAGTCCCACCGGGGTCTACGAGCAGTACTTC; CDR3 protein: CASSPTGVYEQYF
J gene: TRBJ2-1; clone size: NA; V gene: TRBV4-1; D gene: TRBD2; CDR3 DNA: TGCGCCAGCAGCCACAGAGCGGGGGGACCAATTGGGCAGTTCTTC; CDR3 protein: CASSHRAGGPIGQFF
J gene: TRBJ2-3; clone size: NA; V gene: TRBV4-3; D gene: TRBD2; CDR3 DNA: TGCGCCAGCAGCCAAGACTCGGGACTAGCGGGATCAGATACGCAGTATTTT; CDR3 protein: CASSQDSGLAGSDTQYF
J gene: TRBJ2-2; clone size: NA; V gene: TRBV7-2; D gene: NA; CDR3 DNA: TGTGCCAGCAAGGAGGCTTCGAACACCGGGGAGCTGTTTTTT; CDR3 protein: CASKEASNTGELFF
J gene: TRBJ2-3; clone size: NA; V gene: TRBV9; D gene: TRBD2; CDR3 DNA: TGTGCCAGCAGCGTATTTACTAGCGGGATCACAGATACGCAGTATTTT; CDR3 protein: CASSVFTSGITDTQYF
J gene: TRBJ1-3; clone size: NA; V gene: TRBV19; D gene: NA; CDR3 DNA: TGTGCCAGTCTCGGCGATGGAAACACCATATATTTT; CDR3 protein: CASLGDGNTIYF
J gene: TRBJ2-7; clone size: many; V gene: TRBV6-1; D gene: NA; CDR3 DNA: TGTGCCAGCAGTGAAGTAGGGAGAAACTCCTACGAGCAGTACTTC; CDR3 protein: CASSEVGRNSYEQYF
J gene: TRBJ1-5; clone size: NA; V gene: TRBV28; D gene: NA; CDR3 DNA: TGTGCCAGCAGACCCTTGGAAGGTTCTATCAATCAGCCCCAGCATTTT; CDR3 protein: CASRPLEGSINQPQHF
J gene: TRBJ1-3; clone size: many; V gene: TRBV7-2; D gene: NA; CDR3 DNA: TGTGCCAGCAGCCCGGACAGCTCCACGGGAAACACCATATATTTT; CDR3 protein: CASSPDSSTGNTIYF
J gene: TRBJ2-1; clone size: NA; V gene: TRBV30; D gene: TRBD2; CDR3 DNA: TGTGCCTGGAGTGGGACGGGACTAGCAATCTACAATGAGCAGTTCTTC; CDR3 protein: CAWSGTGLAIYNEQFF
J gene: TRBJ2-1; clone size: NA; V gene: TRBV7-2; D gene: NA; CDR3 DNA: TGTGCCAGCAGCCGGACTAACAATGAGCAGTTCTTC; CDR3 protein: CASSRTNNEQFF
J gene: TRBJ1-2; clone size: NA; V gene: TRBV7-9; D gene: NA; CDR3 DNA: TGTGCCAGCAGCTTAGGAGGCGTCGATGGCTACACCTTC; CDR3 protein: CASSLGGVDGYTF